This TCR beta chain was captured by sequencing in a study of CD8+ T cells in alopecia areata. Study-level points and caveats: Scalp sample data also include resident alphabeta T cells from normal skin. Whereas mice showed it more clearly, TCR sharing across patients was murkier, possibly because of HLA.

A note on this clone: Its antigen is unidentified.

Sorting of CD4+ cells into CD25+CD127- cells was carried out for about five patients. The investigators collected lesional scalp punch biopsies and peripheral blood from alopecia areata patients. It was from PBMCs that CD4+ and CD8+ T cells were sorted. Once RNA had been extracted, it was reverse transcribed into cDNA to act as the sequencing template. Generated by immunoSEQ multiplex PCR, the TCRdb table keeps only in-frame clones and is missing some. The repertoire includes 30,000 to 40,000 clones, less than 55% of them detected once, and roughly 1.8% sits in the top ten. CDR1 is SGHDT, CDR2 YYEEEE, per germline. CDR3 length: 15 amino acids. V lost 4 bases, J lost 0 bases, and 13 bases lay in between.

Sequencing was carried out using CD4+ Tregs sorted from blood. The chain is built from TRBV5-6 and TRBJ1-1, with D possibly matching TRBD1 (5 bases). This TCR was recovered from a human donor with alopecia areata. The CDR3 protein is CASSPRGALNTEAFF. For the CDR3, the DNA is TGTGCCAGCAGCCCGCGAGGGGCCCTGAACACTGAAGCTTTCTTT. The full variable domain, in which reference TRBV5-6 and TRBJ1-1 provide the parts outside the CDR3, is DAGVTQSPTHLIKTRGQQVTLRCSPKSGHDTVSWYQQALGQGPQFIFQYYEEEERQRGNFPDRFSGHQFPNYSSELNVNALLLGDSALYLCASSPRGALNTEAFFGQGTRLTVV.